This entry lists 20 T cell receptor beta chains sequenced from one sample in a study of T-cell memory formation after mild COVID-19. In TCRdb, the 5' RACE reads were re-called with MiXCR into one record per CDR3 protein. Of roughly 100,000 distinct CDR3 sequences in the sample, around 12% were seen once. The sample consisted of PBMCs or a T cell subset sorted from them (not recorded which). These receptors were obtained from an adult woman who had mild COVID-19 (a few samples of this study predate the infection). Cell type and time point are not known.

V is TRBV20-1 and J is TRBJ2-7, with D perhaps matching TRBD2 (6 bases). This CDR3 is built from 17 residues. Germline CDR1 DFQATT, CDR2 SNEGSKA (reference sequence). Trimming left V 0 bases short and J 3 bases short, with 21 bases between. The CDR3 bases are TGCAGTGCTAGAGATGACGGGAGTAGAGGGAACATCTACGAGCAGTACTTC. Protein sequence: CSARDDGSRGNIYEQYF.

This clonotype showed up just a few times. The J gene is TRBJ2-3, the V gene TRBV27, with a weak D call TRBD1 (6 bases). The germline V and J ends were trimmed by 8 bases and 1 base, with 16 bases remaining between them. The CDR3 totals 15 residues. Germline CDR1 is MNHEY and CDR2 is SMNVEV (reference sequence). The CDR3 sequence is CASPLCTGRTDTQYF. The DNA of the CDR3 is TGTGCCAGCCCCTTATGTACAGGGCGCACAGATACGCAGTATTTT.

The chain uses TRBV4-2 and TRBJ2-3, with D uncertain. V was cut by 5 bases and J by 9 bases, with 15 bases left in between. There are 13 residues in the CDR3. The germline V gene has CDR1 LGHNA and CDR2 YNFKEQ. The chain's CDR3 is CASSWTLSGTQYF. The CDR3 DNA reads TGTGCCAGCAGCTGGACCCTTTCAGGAACGCAGTATTTT.

This clonotype was found many times. The rearrangement uses TRBV12-3 or TRBV12-4 and TRBJ2-7; TRBD1 matches at 8 bases. The junction had 2 bases not matched to a gene; V was cut back by 1 base and J by 3 bases. The CDR3 is made up of 14 amino acids. The CDR3 DNA reads TGTGCCAGCAGTTTAGGAGGACAGGGCTACGAGCAGTACTTC. Translated, it gives CASSLGGQGYEQYF.

This clonotype was picked up a small number of times. The gene calls are TRBV29-1 and TRBJ2-3; 12 positions agree with TRBD2. Trimming cost V 0 bases and J 5 bases; bases outside gene matches: 9. The V gene's germline CDR1 is SQVTM and CDR2 ANQGSEA. This CDR3 is built from 17 residues. The CDR3 region is CSVEDSVTSGSLDTQYF. In DNA, the CDR3 is TGCAGCGTTGAAGACTCCGTGACTAGCGGGAGTCTAGATACGCAGTATTTT.

This clonotype was counted at least ten times. V and J are TRBV5-5 and TRBJ2-3, with D possibly TRBD2 on 6 matching bases. Trimming took 4 bases from V and 5 from J, leaving 17 bases between them. Germline CDR1 reads SGHKS; CDR2 reads YYEKEE (reference sequence). The CDR3 contains 15 residues. CDR3 amino acids: CASSPRAGLGDTQYF. Here the CDR3 DNA reads TGTGCCAGCAGCCCCCGCGCGGGGTTGGGAGATACGCAGTATTTT.

This chain connects TRBV5-6 to TRBJ1-1; D unresolved. The CDR3 spans 13 residues. Germline CDR1 and CDR2: SGHDT and YYEEEE. V dropped 7 bases and J dropped 1 base, with 11 bases sitting between them. CDR3 sequence reads: CASSWTSNTEAFF. The CDR3 DNA sequence: TGTGCCAGCTCTTGGACCTCGAACACTGAAGCTTTCTTT.

The chain uses TRBV7-3 and TRBJ2-3, with D unclear. The CDR3 loop spans 14 amino acids. Germline V CDR1 and CDR2: SGHTA, FQGTGA. Trimming pared 3 bases from V and 4 bases from J, leaving 11 bases between. This chain's CDR3 is CASSFAGLADTQYF. The CDR3 coding sequence is TGTGCCAGCAGCTTCGCCGGGTTAGCAGATACGCAGTATTTT.

Only a few counts were recorded for this clonotype. This chain uses TRBV7-9 with TRBJ1-6; TRBD1 agrees at 8 bases. The CDR3 runs to 14 residues. Germline V gene sequence: CDR1 SEHNR, CDR2 FQNEAQ (reference sequence). The V and J ends lost 5 bases and 7 bases, in that order; junction bases with no gene match: 4. As DNA, the CDR3 is TGTGCCAGCAGCCGTGGGACAGGAAATTCACCCCTCCACTTT. Its translation is CASSRGTGNSPLHF.

This chain joins TRBV4-3 and TRBJ2-2; D perhaps matches TRBD2 (6 bases). V was shortened by 0 bases and J by 0 bases, with 14 bases between the two germline ends. CDR1 and CDR2 from the germline V gene are LGHNA and YSLEER. This CDR3 comprises 18 residues. In nucleotides, the CDR3 is TGCGCCAGCAGCCAAGAACTAGGGAGGTTACCGAACACCGGGGAGCTGTTTTTT. Protein: CASSQELGRLPNTGELFF.

The chain uses TRBV5-5 and TRBJ2-3; TRBD1 matches 7 bases. The CDR3 loop spans 14 amino acids. Germline V lookup: CDR1 SGHKS, CDR2 YYEKEE (reference sequence). The trim removed 4 bases at V and 2 bases at J, leaving 4 bases unmatched. The CDR3 DNA reads TGTGCCAGCAGCCCCGGACAGGACACAGATACGCAGTATTTT. Translation: CASSPGQDTDTQYF.

This clonotype has only a few counts. The gene calls are TRBV19 and TRBJ2-7; D is uncertain. Per the germline V gene, CDR1 is LNHDA and CDR2 is SQIVND (reference sequence). The CDR3 has 15 amino acids. The V and J ends lost 3 bases and 0 bases respectively, with 12 bases between them. CDR3 in amino acids: CASSIRWLSSYEQYF. In nucleotides, the CDR3 is TGTGCCAGTAGTATTAGATGGCTCAGCTCCTACGAGCAGTACTTC.

V usage is TRBV9 and J usage is TRBJ2-1, with 10 bases fitting TRBD1. Losses at the gene ends were 4 bases for V and 5 bases for J; bases not matched to a gene: 12. This CDR3 has 17 residues. The germline CDR1 and CDR2 sequences are SGDLS and YYNGEE. The DNA for the CDR3 is TGTGCCAGCAGCCTAACCCCCGGGACAGGGGTCCACAATGAGCAGTTCTTC. Translated: CASSLTPGTGVHNEQFF. Drawing the rest from reference TRBV9 and TRBJ2-1, the complete variable domain is DSGVTQTPKHLITATGQRVTLRCSPRSGDLSVYWYQQSLDQGLQFLIQYYNGEERAKGNILERFSAQQFPDLHSELNLSSLELGDSALYFCASSLTPGTGVHNEQFFGPGTRLTVL.

This chain connects TRBV6-5 to TRBJ2-7, with 8 bases fitting TRBD1. J gave up 3 bases and V 0 bases, and 4 bases lay outside the gene matches. Germline CDR1 reads MNHEY; CDR2 reads SVGAGI. The CDR3 length is 15 residues. In DNA form, the CDR3 reads TGTGCCAGCAGTTACTCGGACAGGGTGGGCTACGAGCAGTACTTC. Encoded protein: CASSYSDRVGYEQYF.

This clonotype has just a few counts. The rearrangement uses TRBV6-5 and TRBJ1-4; TRBD1 might be the D (5 bases). Germline V gene lookup returns CDR1 MNHEY and CDR2 SVGAGI. V was clipped by 0 bases and J by 6 bases, with 8 bases between them. The CDR3 has 14 residues. CDR3 nucleotides: TGTGCCAGCAGTTACTCGTCAGGGTATGAAAAACTGTTTTTT. It translates to CASSYSSGYEKLFF.

This clonotype showed up just a few times. The rearrangement links TRBV7-6 to TRBJ1-4; D call uncertain. V lost 8 bases and J lost 5, with 12 bases in between. Per germline, CDR1 SGHVS and CDR2 FNYEAQ. The CDR3 has 13 amino acids. CDR3 sequence reads: CASQSGSNEKLFF. DNA for the CDR3: TGTGCCAGCCAGAGCGGGTCAAATGAAAAACTGTTTTTT.

This clonotype was seen at least ten times. The CDR3 spells CASSFSSGETQYF. The CDR3 DNA reads as TGTGCCAGCAGCTTCTCCAGCGGGGAGACCCAGTACTTC. The genes are TRBV7-9 and TRBJ2-5, with D possibly TRBD2 on 6 matching bases. CDR1 is SEHNR and CDR2 is FQNEAQ in the germline V gene (reference sequence). The CDR3 extends over 13 amino acids. V was cut by 3 bases and J by 5 bases, with 10 bases left in between. The full variable domain, with the rest looked up from reference TRBV7-9 and TRBJ2-5, is DTGVSQNPRHKITKRGQNVTFRCDPISEHNRLYWYRQTLGQGPEFLTYFQNEAQLEKSRLLSDRFSAERPKGSFSTLEIQRTEQGDSAMYLCASSFSSGETQYFGPGTRLLVL.

The sample holds many counts of this clonotype. The rearrangement links TRBV7-8 to TRBJ1-1, with D unclear. The CDR3 is 13 amino acids. The ends were cut back, 4 bases at V and 1 base at J, with 7 bases in the middle. Per germline, CDR1 SGHVS and CDR2 FQNEAQ. CDR3 in amino acids: CASSSGGNTEAFF. DNA of the CDR3: TGTGCCAGCAGCTCCGGTGGGAACACTGAAGCTTTCTTT.

The chain is built from TRBV14 and TRBJ2-7; D remains ambiguous. Per germline, CDR1 SGHDN and CDR2 FVKESK. Trimming removed 1 base from V and 5 bases from J, with 15 bases in between. The CDR3 runs 15 residues. The CDR3 DNA sequence: TGTGCCAGCAGCCAAGGGGATTACTTGGGCCACGAGCAGTACTTC. It specifies CASSQGDYLGHEQYF.

Notes on this clonotype: Given a much more abundant clone one base away, this may be a read error. V is TRBV4-1 and J is TRBJ2-1; 7 nucleotides match TRBD1. Germline V CDR1 and CDR2: MGHRA, YSYEKL. CDR3 length: 15 amino acids. The V and J ends lost 7 bases and 10 bases, in that order; junction bases with no gene match: 16. In DNA form, the CDR3 reads TGCGCCAGCACGCAAACGGGACAGTGGGTGGGGGAGCAGTTCTTC. It is translated as CASTQTGQWVGEQFF.